The 24 T cell receptor beta chains listed next were all sequenced from one sample in a study of OX40 agonist ivuxolimab in advanced cancers. This table comes from immunoSEQ multiplex PCR, and its TCRdb copy is limited to in-frame clones, with some not included. Here the sample spans about 54,000 clones, approximately 90% being singletons. Source: CD4+ or CD8+ T cells sorted from blood, taken in a trial of the OX40 agonist ivuxolimab. The receptors come from an adult with an advanced solid tumor such as melanoma, head and neck, liver or kidney cancer.

The CDR3 DNA reads TGCGCCAGCAGCCAAGATCTGACGAATGAAGCTTTCTTT. Encoded protein: CASSQDLTNEAFF. This chain joins TRBV4-1 and TRBJ1-1; D uncertain. The CDR3 is made up of 13 amino acids. Germline CDR1 is MGHRA and CDR2 is YSYEKL. Trimming took off 0 bases at V and 7 bases at J, with 9 bases between the two ends.

This chain connects TRBV6-1 to TRBJ1-2; the D gene is possibly TRBD1 (5 bases). The length of the CDR3 is 15 residues. Germline V gives CDR1 MNHNS, CDR2 SASEGT. The V end lost 0 bases, the J end lost 4 bases, and 12 bases lay between the germline ends. The CDR3 reads CASSEARQGAYGYTF. The CDR3, as DNA: TGTGCCAGCAGTGAAGCGCGCCAGGGTGCCTATGGCTACACCTTC.

The V call is TRBV30, the J call TRBJ2-5; tentatively, D is TRBD1 (6 bases). V lost 2 bases and J lost 2, with 21 bases in between. This CDR3 contains 17 residues. Germline V lookup: CDR1 GTSNPN, CDR2 SVGIG (reference sequence). Written as DNA, the CDR3 is TGTGCCTGGAGTCCACTAGGGGCAGGGGTTTTACAAGAGACCCAGTACTTC. This codes for CAWSPLGAGVLQETQYF. The full variable domain, completed using reference TRBV30 and TRBJ2-5, is SQTIHQWPATLVQPVGSPLSLECTVEGTSNPNLYWYRQAAGRGLQLLFYSVGIGQISSEVPQNLSASRPQDRQFILSSKKLLLSDSGFYLCAWSPLGAGVLQETQYFGPGTRLLVL.

The chain carries TRBV7-9 and TRBJ1-2; tentatively, D is TRBD1 (5 bases). V lost 4 bases and J 7 bases, leaving 22 bases between the germline ends. The CDR3 runs to 16 residues. Germline CDR1 is SEHNR and CDR2 is FQNEAQ (reference sequence). The CDR3 region has the DNA TGTGCCAGCAGCTGGGGCCAGGGTGCTGAGGGAGGTGGCTACACCTTC. Translating gives CASSWGQGAEGGGYTF. Combining the CDR3 with reference TRBV7-9 and TRBJ1-2 gives the whole variable domain DTGVSQNPRHKITKRGQNVTFRCDPISEHNRLYWYRQTLGQGPEFLTYFQNEAQLEKSRLLSDRFSAERPKGSFSTLEIQRTEQGDSAMYLCASSWGQGAEGGGYTFGSGTRLTVV.

V and J are TRBV7-9 and TRBJ2-7; D may be TRBD2 (5 bases). This CDR3 region has 14 residues. Germline CDR1 SEHNR, CDR2 FQNEAQ (reference sequence). The V gene lost 0 bases and the J gene lost 4 bases, with 10 bases spanning the gap. The CDR3 nucleotides are TGTGCCAGCAGCTTAGCTTCGAGGGAGTACGAGCAGTACTTC. The encoded protein is CASSLASREYEQYF.

The chain couples TRBV12-2 to TRBJ2-7; the table's D gene call, TRBD2, was not cross checked with the DNA. TRBV12-2 corresponds to a pseudogene. There are 16 residues in the CDR3. The chain's CDR3 is CASRLERSSGPREQYF. For the CDR3, the DNA is TGTGCAAGTCGCTTAGAAAGGTCTAGCGGGCCACGGGAGCAGTACTTC.

V usage is TRBV29-1 and J usage is TRBJ2-3; 11 bases agree with TRBD2. Per germline, CDR1 SQVTM and CDR2 ANQGSEA. J was trimmed by 1 base and V by 7 bases; bases with no gene match: 7. This CDR3 region has 15 residues. The CDR3 region is CSALLAGVGTDTQYF. CDR3 DNA sequence: TGCAGCGCCTTACTAGCGGGAGTGGGCACAGATACGCAGTATTTT.

The CDR3 is CASKPGSWGGGELFF. CDR3 DNA sequence: TGTGCCAGCAAGCCCGGGAGCTGGGGAGGCGGGGAGCTGTTTTTT. The rearrangement uses TRBV27 and TRBJ2-2, with D tentatively TRBD2 (6 bases). V was clipped by 7 bases and J by 7 bases, with 19 bases between them. CDR1 is MNHEY and CDR2 is SMNVEV in the germline V gene (reference sequence). This CDR3 contains 15 residues.

The chain is built from TRBV7-9 and TRBJ2-5, with TRBD2 identical over 7 bases. The length of the CDR3 is 16 residues. After removal of 5 bases from V and 0 bases from J, the junction contained 9 bases not matched to a gene. Germline assignment: CDR1 SEHNR and CDR2 FQNEAQ (reference sequence). CDR3: CASSDLRAGDQETQYF. In nucleotides, the CDR3 is TGTGCCAGCAGCGACTTACGGGCGGGGGACCAAGAGACCCAGTACTTC.

The CDR3 here is CASWTGNTEAFF. For the CDR3, the DNA is TGTGCCAGTTGGACAGGGAACACTGAAGCTTTCTTT. The V call is TRBV19, the J call TRBJ1-1; TRBD1 matches 7 bases. V lost 8 bases, J lost 1 base, and 1 base stayed unmatched. The V gene's germline CDR1 is LNHDA and CDR2 SQIVND (reference sequence). The CDR3 covers 12 residues. The complete variable domain, with remaining parts taken from reference TRBV19 and TRBJ1-1, reads DGGITQSPKYLFRKEGQNVTLSCEQNLNHDAMYWYRQDPGQGLRLIYYSQIVNDFQKGDIAEGYSVSREKKESFPLTVTSAQKNPTAFYLCASWTGNTEAFFGQGTRLTVV.

The chain has TRBV10-3 and TRBJ2-7; D unclear. The V gene lost 10 bases and the J gene lost 3 bases, with 13 bases spanning the gap. This CDR3 is 12 amino acids long. Germline V gene sequence: CDR1 ENHRY, CDR2 SYGVKD. CDR3 loop: CATVGLVYEQYF. DNA for the CDR3: TGTGCCACCGTTGGGTTGGTCTACGAGCAGTACTTC.

The rearrangement uses TRBV4-3 and TRBJ2-2, with D uncertain. Trimming took 0 bases from V and 2 from J, leaving 16 bases between them. This CDR3 is 18 amino acids long. The germline V gene encodes CDR1 LGHNA and CDR2 YSLEER. The CDR3 sequence is CASSQEYITEINTGELFF. CDR3 bases: TGCGCCAGCAGCCAAGAATATATCACAGAAATTAACACCGGGGAGCTGTTTTTT.

The chain recombines TRBV9 with TRBJ2-1; 14 nucleotides line up with TRBD2. This CDR3 has 17 amino acids. V was pared by 5 bases and J by 0 bases, with 4 bases of the junction left unmatched. CDR1 SGDLS and CDR2 YYNGEE come from the germline V gene. The CDR3 loop reads CASSRLAGGSSYNEQFF. In DNA form, the CDR3 reads TGTGCCAGCAGTCGACTAGCGGGAGGGAGCTCCTACAATGAGCAGTTCTTC. Variable domain in full (rest from reference TRBV9 and TRBJ2-1): DSGVTQTPKHLITATGQRVTLRCSPRSGDLSVYWYQQSLDQGLQFLIQYYNGEERAKGNILERFSAQQFPDLHSELNLSSLELGDSALYFCASSRLAGGSSYNEQFFGPGTRLTVL.

V gene TRBV7-9 combines with J gene TRBJ2-1, with 7 bases identical to TRBD1. Per the germline V gene, CDR1 is SEHNR and CDR2 is FQNEAQ (reference sequence). V shed 7 bases and J 1 base; nucleotides not matched to a gene: 7. The CDR3 sequence is 15 residues long. CDR3 DNA sequence: TGTGCCAGCATCGTGGGGACAGAGTCCTACAATGAGCAGTTCTTC. It yields the protein CASIVGTESYNEQFF. The entire variable domain, with the rest obtained from reference TRBV7-9 and TRBJ2-1, is as follows: DTGVSQNPRHKITKRGQNVTFRCDPISEHNRLYWYRQTLGQGPEFLTYFQNEAQLEKSRLLSDRFSAERPKGSFSTLEIQRTEQGDSAMYLCASIVGTESYNEQFFGPGTRLTVL.

The chain's CDR3 is CASSQALGTAEAFF. In DNA form, the CDR3 reads TGCGCCAGCAGCCAAGCGTTGGGAACAGCTGAAGCTTTCTTT. The chain joins TRBV4-3 to TRBJ1-1; D gene unclear. The CDR3 spans 14 residues. V lost 1 base, J lost 6 bases, and 12 bases lay in between. Germline assignment: CDR1 LGHNA and CDR2 YSLEER.

This chain connects TRBV9 to TRBJ2-7, with 9 nucleotides matching TRBD1. The CDR3 covers 13 residues. Germline CDR1 and CDR2: SGDLS and YYNGEE. J was trimmed by 5 bases and V by 3 bases; bases with no gene match: 3. The CDR3 sequence: CASSGGQGNEQYF. Here the CDR3 DNA reads TGTGCCAGCAGCGGGGGACAGGGCAACGAGCAGTACTTC.

This sequence joins TRBV19 and TRBJ2-1, with TRBD2 identical over 8 bases. This CDR3 spans 15 amino acids. With 5 bases clipped from V and 3 bases from J, the junction kept 6 bases outside the gene matches. The germline gives CDR1 LNHDA, CDR2 SQIVND (reference sequence). The CDR3 here is CASSPGGPGYNEQFF. The CDR3 coding sequence is TGTGCCAGTAGTCCGGGAGGGCCTGGCTACAATGAGCAGTTCTTC. The whole variable domain, filled in from reference TRBV19 and TRBJ2-1, reads DGGITQSPKYLFRKEGQNVTLSCEQNLNHDAMYWYRQDPGQGLRLIYYSQIVNDFQKGDIAEGYSVSREKKESFPLTVTSAQKNPTAFYLCASSPGGPGYNEQFFGPGTRLTVL.

A note on this clone: Other DNA sequences in this sample translate to the same CDR3. This rearrangement joins TRBV7-9 to TRBJ2-1, with no clear D. The CDR3 extends over 11 amino acids. Trimming took 5 bases from V and 5 from J, leaving 4 bases between them. Germline lookup yields CDR1 SEHNR and CDR2 FQNEAQ (reference sequence). CDR3 nucleotide sequence: TGTGCCAGCAGCCCACACAATGAGCAGTTCTTC. This translates into CASSPHNEQFF.

This chain joins TRBV7-8 and TRBJ1-6; a possible D gene is TRBD1 (6 bases). The CDR3 has 16 amino acids. Trimming took off 0 bases at V and 8 bases at J, with 14 bases between the two ends. Germline CDR1 SGHVS, CDR2 FQNEAQ. CDR3 sequence reads: CASSLAYSGVDSPLHF. DNA for the CDR3: TGTGCCAGCAGCTTAGCCTACTCAGGGGTAGATTCACCCCTCCACTTT.

This clone was found a few times. This sequence joins TRBV7-2 and TRBJ2-3; TRBD2 aligns across 8 bases. V was pared by 1 base and J by 3 bases, with 3 bases of the junction left unmatched. The CDR3 loop spans 15 amino acids. CDR1 and CDR2 (germline): SGHTA, FQGNSA. This chain's CDR3 is CASSLGAGVTDTQYF. CDR3 DNA sequence: TGTGCCAGCAGCTTAGGAGCGGGAGTGACAGATACGCAGTATTTT.

The J gene is TRBJ1-1, the V gene TRBV19; D is uncertain. Per germline, CDR1 LNHDA and CDR2 SQIVND (reference sequence). V was pared by 3 bases and J by 0 bases, with 8 bases between. The CDR3 runs to 14 residues. In nucleotides, the CDR3 is TGTGCCAGTAGTATTTGGGCCTTGAACACTGAAGCTTTCTTT. It translates to CASSIWALNTEAFF.

V gene TRBV27 combines with J gene TRBJ1-5, with D unresolved. Germline V gene lookup returns CDR1 MNHEY and CDR2 SMNVEV (reference sequence). Between the trimmed V and J ends, which lost 5 bases and 5 bases, there was a span of 13 bases. This CDR3 is built from 14 residues. CDR3 sequence: CASSLLGRDQPQHF. The CDR3 nucleotides read TGTGCCAGCAGTCTCCTCGGGAGAGATCAGCCCCAGCATTTT.

CDR3 coding DNA: TGTGCCACCAGCAGAGAATCGTCTGGAAACACCATATATTTT. Protein product: CATSRESSGNTIYF. V and J are TRBV15 and TRBJ1-3; no firm D call. CDR3 length: 14 residues. Trimming stripped 0 bases from V and 1 base from J, with 4 bases between. Germline V lookup: CDR1 LNHNV, CDR2 YYDKDF (reference sequence).

The chain links TRBV7-6 to TRBJ1-1, with 7 bases aligning to TRBD1. The CDR3 covers 16 residues. V lost 0 bases to trimming and J lost 2 bases; unmatched junction nucleotides: 6. The V gene's germline CDR1 is SGHVS and CDR2 FNYEAQ. CDR3 sequence: CASSLARTGSNTEAFF. The DNA for the CDR3 is TGTGCCAGCAGCTTAGCGCGGACAGGATCAAACACTGAAGCTTTCTTT.